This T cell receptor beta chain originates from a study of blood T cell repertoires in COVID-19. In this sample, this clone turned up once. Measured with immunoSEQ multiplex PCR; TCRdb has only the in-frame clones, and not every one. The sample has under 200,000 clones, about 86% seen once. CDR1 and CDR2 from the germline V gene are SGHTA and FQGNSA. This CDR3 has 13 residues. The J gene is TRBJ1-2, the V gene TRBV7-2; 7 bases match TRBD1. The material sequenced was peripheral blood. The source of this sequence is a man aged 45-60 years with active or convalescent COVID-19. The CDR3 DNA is TGTGCAACGCGGCCACAGGGGTACTATGGCTACACCTTC. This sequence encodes CATRPQGYYGYTF.